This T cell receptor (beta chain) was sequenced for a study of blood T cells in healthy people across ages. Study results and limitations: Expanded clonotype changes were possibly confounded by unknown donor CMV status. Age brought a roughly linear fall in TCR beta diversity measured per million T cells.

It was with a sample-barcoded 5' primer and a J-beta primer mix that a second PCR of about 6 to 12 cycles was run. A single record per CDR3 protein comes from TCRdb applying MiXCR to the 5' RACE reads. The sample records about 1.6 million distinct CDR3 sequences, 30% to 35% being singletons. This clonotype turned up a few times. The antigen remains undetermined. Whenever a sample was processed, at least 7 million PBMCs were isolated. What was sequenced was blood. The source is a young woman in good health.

The CDR3, as DNA: TGTGCCAGCAGCCGGGATCGGGGATTCACGGAGCAGTACTTC. This gives the protein CASSRDRGFTEQYF. The V gene is TRBV5-6, the J gene TRBJ2-5; D may be TRBD2 (5 bases). This CDR3 has 14 residues. V gave up 4 bases and J gave up 11 bases, with 21 bases separating them. The germline V gene encodes CDR1 SGHDT and CDR2 YYEEEE.